A selection of T cell receptor beta chains follows, all from one sample in a study of control samples from healthy donors and cancer patients. Libraries were prepared by immunoSEQ multiplex PCR; TCRdb keeps only in-frame clonotypes and omits some of them. The table lists over 120,000 clones, roughly 94% of them singletons. Sequenced: PBMCs. These receptors all stem from a man in his fifties or sixties with colorectal cancer. Both conserved end residues are part of each CDR3. The D gene is left open where the match is weak. Where a row states a size, it is once, few, many or the class of an expanded clone; other rows omit it.

TRBJ1-6	once	TRBV11-2	NA	13	CASSSRDNSPLHF	TGTGCCAGCAGCTCCAGGGACAATTCACCCCTCCACTTT
TRBJ1-2	NA	TRBV4-3	NA	15	CASSQEDGVGGGYTF	TGCGCCAGCAGCCAAGAAGACGGGGTAGGGGGTGGCTACACCTTC
TRBJ2-3	NA	TRBV11-3	TRBD2	15	CASSFSGGLTDTQYF	TGTGCCAGCAGCTTCAGCGGGGGCCTCACAGATACGCAGTATTTT
TRBJ2-5	NA	TRBV18	TRBD1	15	CASSAGTGGGETQYF	TGTGCCAGCTCAGCCGGGACAGGGGGCGGAGAGACCCAGTACTTC
TRBJ1-5	NA	TRBV2	TRBD1	13	CASSATGDQPQHF	TGTGCCAGCAGTGCGACAGGGGATCAGCCCCAGCATTTT
TRBJ1-4	NA	TRBV27	NA	17	CASSLSPFQATNEKLFF	TGTGCCAGCAGTTTATCCCCCTTCCAGGCAACTAATGAAAAACTGTTTTTT
TRBJ1-5	NA	TRBV9	TRBD1	14	CASSVGQGYQPQHF	TGTGCCAGCAGCGTAGGACAGGGCTATCAGCCCCAGCATTTT
TRBJ1-2	NA	TRBV10-3	TRBD1	16	CAISESEGQGAYGYTF	TGTGCCATCAGTGAGTCGGAGGGACAGGGGGCCTATGGCTACACCTTC
TRBJ1-1	NA	TRBV15	NA	12	CATSRGQWEAFF	TGTGCCACCAGCAGAGGACAGTGGGAAGCTTTCTTT
TRBJ2-3	NA	TRBV7-8	TRBD1	17	CASSPGQGAFETDTQYF	TGTGCCAGCAGCCCGGGACAGGGGGCGTTTGAGACAGATACGCAGTATTTT
TRBJ1-5	NA	TRBV7-8	NA	17	CASSLAASFYSNQPQHF	TGTGCCAGCAGCTTGGCCGCAAGCTTCTATAGCAATCAGCCCCAGCATTTT
TRBJ1-1	NA	TRBV4-2	NA	15	CASSSVDIPNTEAFF	TGTGCCAGCAGCTCGGTCGACATCCCCAACACTGAAGCTTTCTTT
TRBJ1-2	NA	TRBV21-1	NA	14	CASSKEQGNYGYTF	TGTGCCAGCAGCAAAGAGCAGGGAAACTATGGCTACACCTTC
TRBJ2-7	NA	TRBV9	TRBD1	12	CASKGQDSEQYF	TGTGCCAGCAAGGGACAGGACTCCGAGCAGTACTTC
TRBJ2-5	NA	TRBV2	TRBD2	15	CASSPSGGRGETQYF	TGTGCCAGCAGCCCCAGCGGGGGGCGAGGGGAGACCCAGTACTTC
TRBJ2-3	NA	TRBV6-1	TRBD1	16	CASSEAGQPSTDTQYF	TGTGCCAGCAGTGAAGCGGGACAGCCGAGCACAGATACGCAGTATTTT
TRBJ2-1	NA	TRBV12-3/TRBV12-4	NA	11	CASSFRAEQFF	TGTGCCAGCAGTTTCAGGGCTGAGCAGTTCTTC
TRBJ2-5	NA	TRBV29-1	NA	14	CSVEFVERQETQYF	TGCAGCGTTGAATTTGTAGAGAGGCAAGAGACCCAGTACTTC
TRBJ2-5	NA	TRBV7-9	TRBD1	14	CASSLGSGGETQYF	TGTGCCAGCAGCTTGGGGTCAGGGGGAGAGACCCAGTACTTC
TRBJ1-1	NA	TRBV12-3/TRBV12-4	TRBD1	13	CASSRTGYTEAFF	TGTGCCAGCAGCAGGACAGGGTACACTGAAGCTTTCTTT
TRBJ2-5	NA	TRBV5-1	NA	14	CASSLSSTSETQYF	TGCGCCAGCAGCTTGTCGTCTACCTCAGAGACCCAGTACTTC
TRBJ2-7	NA	TRBV5-4	NA	13	CASSLRGSYEQYF	TGTGCCAGCAGCTTGAGAGGATCCTACGAGCAGTACTTC
TRBJ2-6	NA	TRBV18	NA	15	CASSPPNSGANVLTF	TGTGCCAGCTCACCACCCAACTCTGGGGCCAACGTCCTGACTTTC
TRBJ2-3	NA	TRBV2	NA	16	CASSARGTRSTDTQYF	TGTGCCAGCAGTGCCAGGGGAACGCGAAGCACAGATACGCAGTATTTT